These 18 T cell receptor beta chains were all obtained from the same sample, sequenced in a study of T-cell reconstitution after alpha-beta-depleted transplantation in children. A library of TCRbeta sequences, prepared with unique molecular identifiers, was generated. TCRdb redid the calling of the PCR reads with MiXCR, one entry per CDR3 protein. The sample carries 81,000 or so distinct CDR3 sequences, 15% to 18% recorded once. Specimen: PBMCs, mostly from graft donor cells, collected 180 days after TCRalphabeta/CD19-depleted stem cell transplant. The receptors derive from a male patient between 2 and 10 years old who had a stem cell transplant for acute lymphoblastic leukemia, so the T cells may come from the graft donor.

This clonotype was seen a few times. The chain carries TRBV5-6 and TRBJ2-3; D could derive from TRBD1 or TRBD2 (5 bases each). The germline gives CDR1 SGHDT, CDR2 YYEEEE. The CDR3 is 16 amino acids. V lost 4 bases and J 2 bases, leaving 17 bases between the germline ends. This CDR3 is CASSTDRKRVTDTQYF. The CDR3 coding sequence is TGTGCCAGCAGCACCGACAGAAAGAGGGTCACAGATACGCAGTATTTT. The entire variable domain, with the rest obtained from reference TRBV5-6 and TRBJ2-3, is as follows: DAGVTQSPTHLIKTRGQQVTLRCSPKSGHDTVSWYQQALGQGPQFIFQYYEEEERQRGNFPDRFSGHQFPNYSSELNVNALLLGDSALYLCASSTDRKRVTDTQYFGPGTRLTVL.

The J gene is TRBJ2-7, the V gene TRBV7-2; 8 nucleotides line up with TRBD1. This CDR3 region has 14 residues. V trimming: 2 bases; J trimming: 5 bases; junction bases outside the gene matches: 5. The germline V gene encodes CDR1 SGHTA and CDR2 FQGNSA. CDR3 DNA: TGTGCCAGCAGCTTATGGGCAGGGGGCCACGAGCAGTACTTC. This encodes CASSLWAGGHEQYF.

This clonotype was found a few times. The chain couples TRBV29-1 to TRBJ2-3; possibly TRBD2 for D (7 bases). This CDR3 is built from 16 residues. Germline CDR1 and CDR2: SQVTM and ANQGSEA. Trimming stripped 3 bases from V and 0 bases from J, with 16 bases between. The CDR3 DNA sequence: TGCAGCGTTGAGCTTGGGGGGGCGGCTAGCACAGATACGCAGTATTTT. Translation: CSVELGGAASTDTQYF.

This clonotype was detected once. The gene calls are TRBV6-6 and TRBJ1-1; unclear D gene. CDR1 and CDR2 (germline): MNHNY, SVGAGI (reference sequence). V shed 8 bases and J shed 4 bases, with 11 bases lying between them. The CDR3 covers 12 residues. The CDR3, as DNA: TGTGCCAGCCATCGGTGGGGCACTGAAGCTTTCTTT. Protein sequence: CASHRWGTEAFF.

The chain joins TRBV5-1 to TRBJ1-1; D perhaps matches TRBD1 (5 bases). CDR1 and CDR2 from the germline V gene are SGHRS and YFSETQ. Trimming took off 1 base at V and 6 bases at J, with 19 bases between the two ends. The CDR3 runs to 16 residues. The CDR3, as DNA: TGCGCCAGCAGCTTGTGGTCGACAGTGTCAGCCTCTGAAGCTTTCTTT. It is translated as CASSLWSTVSASEAFF.

This clonotype appeared a few times. J is TRBJ2-2 and V is TRBV4-3, with 9 bases matching TRBD2. CDR3 length: 16 amino acids. Germline trimming cut 6 bases from V and 0 bases from J; bases unmatched to any gene: 5. Looked up from germline, CDR1 is LGHNA and CDR2 is YSLEER. The CDR3 bases are TGCGCCAGCAGAAGGATAGCGGGGGCGAACACCGGGGAGCTGTTTTTT. Its translation is CASRRIAGANTGELFF.

The chain recombines TRBV29-1 with TRBJ1-3; no clear D gene. The CDR3 covers 12 residues. CDR1 is SQVTM and CDR2 is ANQGSEA in the germline V gene. V gave up 5 bases and J gave up 5 bases, with 10 bases separating them. The CDR3, as DNA: TGCAGCGTTTCGGACGGGAGAAACACCATATATTTT. Encoded protein: CSVSDGRNTIYF.

This clonotype was detected many times. The chain combines TRBV11-2 with TRBJ2-1; possible D gene TRBD2, 6 bases. V lost 6 bases and J lost 6, with 27 bases in between. Germline V lookup: CDR1 SGHAT, CDR2 FQNNGV. The length of the CDR3 is 18 residues. Here the CDR3 reads CASRPWGDLLISANEQFF. In nucleotides, the CDR3 is TGTGCCAGCAGGCCATGGGGGGATCTCCTAATATCGGCCAATGAGCAGTTCTTC.

This clonotype was detected only a few times. This chain joins TRBV6-5 and TRBJ1-5; 7 bases match TRBD1. Germline V gene sequence: CDR1 MNHEY, CDR2 SVGAGI. Trimming cost V 2 bases and J 0 bases; bases outside gene matches: 4. The CDR3 loop spans 16 amino acids. DNA for the CDR3: TGTGCCAGCAGTTACCCCAGGGGGGATAGCAATCAGCCCCAGCATTTT. The encoded protein is CASSYPRGDSNQPQHF.

This clonotype turned up a few times. The chain combines TRBV20-1 with TRBJ1-2, with D tentatively TRBD1 (5 bases). Germline loops: CDR1 DFQATT, CDR2 SNEGSKA (reference sequence). The V and J ends lost 2 bases and 8 bases respectively, with 24 bases between them. This CDR3 has 16 amino acids. CDR3 sequence: CSARPPRGVPPGGYTF. For the CDR3, the DNA is TGCAGTGCTAGACCCCCCCGGGGCGTCCCCCCGGGGGGCTACACCTTC.

The sample holds many counts of this clonotype. The V and J genes are TRBV7-2 and TRBJ2-1, with TRBD2 matching 12 bases. V dropped 7 bases and J dropped 0; count of bases not matched to a gene: 10. The germline V gene encodes CDR1 SGHTA and CDR2 FQGNSA. The CDR3 is 18 amino acids. CDR3 coding DNA: TGTGCCAGCACCGTACAACTAGCGGGGGGCACCTCCTACAATGAGCAGTTCTTC. This gives the protein CASTVQLAGGTSYNEQFF.

Only a few counts were recorded for this clonotype. This rearrangement joins TRBV12-3 or TRBV12-4 to TRBJ2-7; D possibly corresponds to TRBD1 (6 bases). The CDR3 runs to 12 residues. Deletions cut 5 bases from V and 5 bases from J, with 10 bases between. The CDR3 region is CASSPHRDEQYF. The CDR3 DNA sequence: TGTGCCAGCAGTCCACACAGGGACGAGCAGTACTTC.

This clonotype was recorded a few times. The J gene is TRBJ2-2, the V gene TRBV7-7; TRBD1 is a possible D gene (6 bases). The CDR3 is 14 amino acids. Deletions cut 4 bases from V and 3 bases from J, with 9 bases between. CDR1 is SSHAT, CDR2 FNYEAQ, per germline (reference sequence). The CDR3 DNA follows: TGTGCCAGCAGCTCGGACAGTTACACCGGGGAGCTGTTTTTT. It is translated as CASSSDSYTGELFF.

The genes are TRBV18 and TRBJ1-5; 11 bases fit TRBD1. With 3 bases clipped from V and 2 bases from J, the junction kept 9 bases outside the gene matches. The CDR3 runs to 18 residues. CDR1 is KGHSH, CDR2 LQKENI, per germline. As DNA, the CDR3 is TGTGCCAGCTCACCGCCTGGACAGGGGGCGAGAGGCAATCAGCCCCAGCATTTT. As protein: CASSPPGQGARGNQPQHF.

This clonotype was seen a handful of times. V gene TRBV20-1 combines with J gene TRBJ1-4, with 8 bases lining up with TRBD1. Per germline, CDR1 DFQATT and CDR2 SNEGSKA (reference sequence). The ends lost 8 bases at V and 3 bases at J; junction bases unmatched: 11. CDR3 size: 15 residues. The chain's CDR3 is CSSVTSDRANEKLFF. DNA of the CDR3: TGCAGTTCCGTAACTTCGGACAGGGCTAATGAAAAACTGTTTTTT.

Only a few counts were recorded for this clonotype. V gene TRBV20-1 combines with J gene TRBJ1-2; D perhaps matches TRBD1 (5 bases). CDR3 size: 15 residues. Germline V gives CDR1 DFQATT, CDR2 SNEGSKA (reference sequence). V shed 5 bases and J shed 0 bases, with 16 bases lying between them. The CDR3 region is CSASGVQEANYGYTF. CDR3 bases: TGCAGTGCTTCGGGGGTCCAGGAGGCTAACTATGGCTACACCTTC.

This sequence joins TRBV28 and TRBJ1-5, with 12 nucleotides matching TRBD1. V gave up 2 bases and J gave up 6 bases; unmatched junction bases: 8. Germline V gene lookup returns CDR1 MDHEN and CDR2 SYDVKM. There are 17 residues in the CDR3. This CDR3 is CASSLDGTGGLGQPQHF. The DNA of the CDR3 is TGTGCCAGCAGTTTAGACGGGACAGGGGGCCTCGGTCAGCCCCAGCATTTT.

J is TRBJ1-3 and V is TRBV12-3 or TRBV12-4; the D is unclear. The CDR3 contains 13 residues. V gave up 3 bases and J gave up 7 bases, with 10 bases separating them. CDR3: CASSLVQRNTIYF. CDR3 sequence (DNA): TGTGCCAGCAGTTTGGTACAGCGGAACACCATATATTTT.